The present T cell receptor (beta chain) was sequenced within a study of cytomegalovirus exposure and HLA in healthy donors. Study in general: The Caucasian-associated ancestry cluster held over 80% of roughly 400 genotyped donors. Study observations and caveats: The authors later linked a missense DCLRE1C variant to TCR beta V- and J-gene trimming. 16,951 TCR beta sequences were associated with HLA alleles at 0.05 false discovery rate in a later analysis.

For this clone: The antigen remains undetermined.

The CDR3 runs to 12 residues. Trimming removed 4 bases from V and 7 bases from J, with 11 bases in between. Germline CDR1 MDHEN, CDR2 SYDVKM. PCR primers comprised 60 Vbeta and 13 Jbeta primers. Sequencing used immunoSEQ multiplex PCR; TCRdb keeps in-frame clones, though not all of them. The sample carries about 170,000 clones, around 84% recorded once. Sequenced material: PBMCs. The TCR originated in a boy between 2 and 10 years old in good health and CMV-seronegative. V usage is TRBV28 and J usage is TRBJ2-7, with unresolved D. The CDR3 loop is CASSSTPQEQYF. The CDR3 bases are TGTGCCAGCAGTTCGACCCCACAGGAGCAGTACTTC.